The clone carrying this TCR beta chain has a count of ten or more. Its cognate antigen is unknown. CDR1 and CDR2 from the germline V gene are MGHRA and YSYEKL. CDR3 length equals 17 residues. With V trimmed by 0 bases and J by 4 bases, 4 bases remained unmatched. These data are taken from a study of T cells after yellow fever vaccination. TCR cDNA was made by 5'RACE template switching, adding a universal primer site and UMIs. TCRdb called the 5' RACE reads again in MiXCR, with one record for every CDR3 protein. Among about 350,000 distinct CDR3 sequences listed, approximately 8% were seen once. Study-level points and caveats: Although most clonotypes did not, a small share appeared in both CD4 and CD8 compartments. From the bulk population, abundant clonotypes could contaminate and appear within FACS-sorted repertoires.

The chain carries TRBV4-1 and TRBJ2-5, with 14 bases lining up with TRBD2. The source is a man in his late teens or twenties who received the YFV17D yellow fever vaccine. Sequencing used PBMCs, obtained around 45 days after the first yellow fever vaccination. CDR3 sequence reads: CASSQDGGLAGVETQYF. The CDR3 DNA reads TGCGCCAGCAGCCAAGATGGGGGACTAGCGGGGGTAGAGACCCAGTACTTC.